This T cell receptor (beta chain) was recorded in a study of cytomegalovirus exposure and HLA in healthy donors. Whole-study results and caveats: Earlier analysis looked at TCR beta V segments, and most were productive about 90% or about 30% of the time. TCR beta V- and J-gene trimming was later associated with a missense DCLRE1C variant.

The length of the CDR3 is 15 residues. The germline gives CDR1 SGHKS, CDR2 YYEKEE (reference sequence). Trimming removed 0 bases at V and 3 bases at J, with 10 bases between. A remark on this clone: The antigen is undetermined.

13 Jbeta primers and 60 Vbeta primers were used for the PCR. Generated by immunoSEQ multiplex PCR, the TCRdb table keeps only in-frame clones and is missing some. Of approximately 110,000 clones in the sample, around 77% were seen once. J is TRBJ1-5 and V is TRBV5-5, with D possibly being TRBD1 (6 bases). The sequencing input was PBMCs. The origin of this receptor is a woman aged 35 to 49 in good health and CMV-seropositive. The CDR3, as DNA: TGTGCCAGCAGCTTGGAGCAGGGGATCAATCAGCCCCAGCATTTT. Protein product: CASSLEQGINQPQHF.